The clone carrying this T cell receptor (beta chain) was seen more than once but under ten times. TCR beta CDR3 region amplification was performed from RNA transcripts. Primed by the HTBI set, a first-round RT-PCR was run on the TCR CDR3. One entry per CDR3 protein results from TCRdb running MiXCR on the multiplex PCR reads. The top ten clones hold more than 25% of a sample with around 700,000 distinct CDR3 sequences, roughly a third of them seen once. This entry belongs to a study of T cells in Graves' hyperthyroidism and ophthalmopathy. The wider study: Before treatment of any kind, peripheral blood was taken at initial diagnosis.

With V trimmed by 1 base and J by 2 bases, 13 bases remained unmatched. Germline CDR1 SGHTS, CDR2 YDEGEE. CDR3 length: 20 residues. The source of this sequence is a middle-aged woman with Graves' hyperthyroidism. Material: blood. J is TRBJ2-6 and V is TRBV5-8; 9 nucleotides align to TRBD1. The CDR3 spells CASSLRFGTGLTAGANVLTF. The CDR3 DNA follows: TGTGCCAGCAGCTTGAGGTTCGGGACAGGGCTAACGGCTGGGGCCAACGTCCTGACTTTC.